This T cell receptor beta chain was recorded in a study of shared clonotypes between healthy human individuals. The repertoire was sequenced with immunoSEQ multiplex PCR; TCRdb's copy has only in-frame clones and lacks some. The top ten clones hold over 0.8% of a sample with around 1,100,000 clones, approximately 80% of them seen once. This clone was observed a single time. V lost 7 bases, J lost 0 bases, and 21 bases lay in between. The CDR3 contains 17 residues. Looked up from germline, CDR1 is LNHDA and CDR2 is SQIVND (reference sequence). This receptor was taken from a man younger than 35 in good health. Some clones in this sample may be carry-over from other donors' samples. The sample consisted of memory CD4+ T cells from PBMCs. The subset is: CD45RA-negative fraction. This chain joins TRBV19 and TRBJ1-1, with D possibly TRBD1 on 5 matching bases. CDR3 amino acids: CASNSYRGAQMNTEAFF. Here the CDR3 DNA reads TGTGCCAGTAATTCGTACCGGGGCGCCCAAATGAACACTGAAGCTTTCTTT.